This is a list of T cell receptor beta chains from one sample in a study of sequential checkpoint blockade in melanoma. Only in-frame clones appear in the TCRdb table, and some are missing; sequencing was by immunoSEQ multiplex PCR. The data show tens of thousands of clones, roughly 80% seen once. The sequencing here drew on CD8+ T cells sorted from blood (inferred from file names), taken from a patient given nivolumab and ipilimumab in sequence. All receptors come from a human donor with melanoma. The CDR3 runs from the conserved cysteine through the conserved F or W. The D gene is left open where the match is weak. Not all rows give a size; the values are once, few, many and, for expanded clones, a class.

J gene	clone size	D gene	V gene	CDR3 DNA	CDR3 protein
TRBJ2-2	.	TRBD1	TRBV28	TGTGCCAGCAGTCCGGGACAGGGTATATCCGGGGAGCTGTTTTTT	CASSPGQGISGELFF
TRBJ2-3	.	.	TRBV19	TGTGCCAGTAGTATCCTCGTACTAGATACGCAGTATTTT	CASSILVLDTQYF
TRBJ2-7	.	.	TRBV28	TGTGCCAGCAGTATCGGGAACTACGAGCAGTACTTC	CASSIGNYEQYF
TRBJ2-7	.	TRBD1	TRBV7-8	TGTGCCAGCAGCCCGGCGGACAGGGAGCAGTACTTC	CASSPADREQYF
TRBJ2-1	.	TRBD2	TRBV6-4	TGTGCCAGCAGTGGCCTAGGAGGGACTACCGCCTATGAGCAGTTCTTC	CASSGLGGTTAYEQFF
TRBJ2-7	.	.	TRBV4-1	TGCGCCAGCAGCCAAGTAGCGGAGTCCTACGAGCAGTACTTC	CASSQVAESYEQYF
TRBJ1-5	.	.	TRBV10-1	TGCGCCAGAGAGACGAGGGGCAATCAGCCCCAGCATTTT	CARETRGNQPQHF
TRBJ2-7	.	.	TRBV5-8	TGTGCCAGCAGCTTGGTCCGTTACGAGCAGTACTTC	CASSLVRYEQYF
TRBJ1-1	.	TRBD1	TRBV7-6	TGTGCCAGCAGCTTAGCCGGGACAGGAAACACTGAAGCTTTCTTT	CASSLAGTGNTEAFF
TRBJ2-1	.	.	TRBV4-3	TGCGCCAGCAGCCAAGAACCGGGCTACAATGAGCAGTTCTTC	CASSQEPGYNEQFF
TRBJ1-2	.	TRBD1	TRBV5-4	TGTGCCAGCAGCTTACCTCCGGGACAGGGGGCAGAATTTTATGGCTACACCTTC	CASSLPPGQGAEFYGYTF
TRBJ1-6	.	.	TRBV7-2	TGTGCCAGCAGCTTGGAGGGGCGGCTGGATTCACCCCTCCACTTT	CASSLEGRLDSPLHF
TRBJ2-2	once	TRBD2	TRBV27	TGTGCCAGCAGTTTAACCGGGGGGGTAGGAACCGGGGAGCTGTTTTTT	CASSLTGGVGTGELFF
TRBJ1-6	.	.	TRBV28	TGTGCCAGCAGTTACGGGGGAGGAAGATCACCCCTCCACTTT	CASSYGGGRSPLHF
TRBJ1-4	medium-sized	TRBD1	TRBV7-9	TGTGCCAGCAGCTCTCAGGGGGGAGCTGAAAAACTGTTTTTT	CASSSQGGAEKLFF
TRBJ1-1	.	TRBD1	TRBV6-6	TGTGCCAGCAGTTACTCGGGGACAGACTATGAAGCTTTCTTT	CASSYSGTDYEAFF
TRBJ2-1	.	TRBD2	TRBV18	TGTGCCAGCTCACCGGAGATTGTAGCGGGGCCCTTCAATGAGCAGTTCTTC	CASSPEIVAGPFNEQFF
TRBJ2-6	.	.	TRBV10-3	TGTGCCATCAAGCAGGACTCTGGGGCCAACGTCCTGACTTTC	CAIKQDSGANVLTF
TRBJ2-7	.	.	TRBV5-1	TGCGCCAGTGGACACGACTACGAGCAGTACTTC	CASGHDYEQYF
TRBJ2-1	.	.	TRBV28	TGTGCCAGCAGTTTATCGACTATGGGGTCTTCAGAGCAGTTCTTC	CASSLSTMGSSEQFF
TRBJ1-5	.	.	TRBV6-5	TGTGCCAGCAGGGCGGTTAGCAATCAGCCCCAGCATTTT	CASRAVSNQPQHF
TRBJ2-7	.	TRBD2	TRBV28	TGTGCCAGCAGTTTCGTAGGGACGGGGGGATCCGAGCAGTACTTC	CASSFVGTGGSEQYF
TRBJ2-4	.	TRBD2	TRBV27	TGTGCCACCATGTGGGGGGGTGGCCAAAACATTCAGTACTTC	CATMWGGGQNIQYF
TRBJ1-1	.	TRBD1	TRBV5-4	TGTGCCAGCCAAGCAGGGGGCCGGGGCACTGAAGCTTTCTTT	CASQAGGRGTEAFF